This entry features one T cell receptor beta chain sequence. Its target is not known. CDR3 size: 14 residues. Trimming took 2 bases from V and 1 from J, leaving 8 bases between them. Germline V gene lookup returns CDR1 SGHAT and CDR2 FQNNGV. This record comes from a study of graft-versus-host responses after intestinal transplantation. Study information: The whole recipient group had anti-thymocyte globulin induction followed by tacrolimus and steroids for two to three years.

Clones were sequenced by immunoSEQ multiplex PCR, and TCRdb holds only the in-frame ones, with some missing. Of 100,000 to 140,000 clones in the sample, 87% are singletons; the top ten hold around 0.76%. Study findings and constraints: Allograft clonal ratios (graft-versus-host to host-versus-graft) were high in patients who had graft-donor T cell macrochimerism. Recipient-marrow GvH clones were detected, some having first appeared in ileum or blood. Peak GvH clone levels in circulation were associated with early post-transplant HvG declines.

V usage is TRBV11-2 and J usage is TRBJ1-1; unclear D gene. The specimen was unstimulated CD4+ T cells sorted from spleen or lymph node cells, collected before transplant. The sequence derives from a human donor who was the organ donor for an intestinal transplant. DNA for the CDR3: TGTGCCAGCAGCTTAACTCCCTCGAACACTGAAGCTTTCTTT. Translation gives CASSLTPSNTEAFF.